This TCR beta chain was recorded in a study of response to subunit inactivated influenza vaccine. General study results and limits: Each seasonal influenza vaccination recruits few new T cells, the authors suggested.

A remark on this clonotype: Antigen: not known.

The CDR3 contains 16 residues. Trimming took 3 bases from V and 3 from J; bases not matched to a gene: 3. The V gene's germline CDR1 is SGHTA and CDR2 FQGNSA. TCRdb processed the RT-PCR reads anew with MiXCR; each CDR3 protein has one entry. The sample lists fewer than 800,000 distinct CDR3 sequences, about a sixth seen once, with around a tenth in the top ten. This receptor was identified in a man aged 45-65 years who received an inactivated influenza vaccine. The chain carries TRBV7-2 and TRBJ2-1; the match to TRBD2 covers 12 bases. The sample consisted of PBMCs from blood, taken roughly 12 days after vaccination. This CDR3 reads CASSFSSGGGYNEQFF. The CDR3 coding sequence is TGTGCCAGCAGCTTCTCTAGCGGGGGGGGCTACAATGAGCAGTTCTTC.